This T cell receptor beta chain was captured in a study of OX40 agonist ivuxolimab in advanced cancers. Study-level findings and limits: Expanded clones were, on average, more numerous among CD8+ T cells than CD4+. Part of the nonresponder group also had normalized T-cell clonal expansion that was low.

Sequencing used immunoSEQ multiplex PCR; TCRdb keeps in-frame clones, though not all of them. The top ten hold about 1.6% of the sample, which has roughly 71,000 clones, about three quarters seen once. In regard to this clone: Its matching antigen is unknown.

The source of this sequence is an adult with an advanced solid tumor such as melanoma, head and neck, liver or kidney cancer. This specimen consisted of CD4+ or CD8+ T cells sorted from blood, obtained in a trial of the OX40 agonist ivuxolimab.

The CDR3 loop is CASSSSGRTSSYNEQFF. Written as DNA, the CDR3 is TGTGCCAGCAGCTCTAGCGGGAGGACTAGCTCCTACAATGAGCAGTTCTTC. J is TRBJ2-1 and V is TRBV11-2, with 11 bases fitting TRBD2. V was pared by 4 bases and J by 0 bases, with 5 bases of the junction left unmatched. CDR1 and CDR2 from the germline V gene are SGHAT and FQNNGV. The CDR3 runs to 17 residues. The entire variable domain, with the rest obtained from reference TRBV11-2 and TRBJ2-1, is as follows: EAGVAQSPRYKIIEKRQSVAFWCNPISGHATLYWYQQILGQGPKLLIQFQNNGVVDDSQLPKDRFSAERLKGVDSTLKIQPAKLEDSAVYLCASSSSGRTSSYNEQFFGPGTRLTVL.